This T cell receptor beta chain emerged from a study of cytomegalovirus exposure and HLA in healthy donors. Broader study findings: Some TCR beta chains (roughly 160 of them) were listed as cytomegalovirus-associated. Testing in vitro showed a few CMV-associated chains specific for CMV antigens.

Some clones are missing from TCRdb's copy, which holds only in-frame ones; the method was immunoSEQ multiplex PCR. There are 110,000 to 150,000 clones in the sample; approximately 87% occur only once, and under 3% lies in the top ten. The CDR3 is 14 amino acids. The germline V gene has CDR1 SEHNR and CDR2 FQNEAQ (reference sequence). The trim removed 1 base at V and 4 bases at J, leaving 1 base unmatched. Regarding this clone: Antigen specificity is unknown.

The chain is built from TRBV7-9 and TRBJ1-1; 9 bases are a match to TRBD1. The sequence came from a man in his late teens or twenties in good health and CMV-seronegative. Sequenced: PBMCs. In DNA, the CDR3 is TGTGCCAGCAGCTTAGAACAGGGGGCCACTGAAGCTTTCTTT. Translating gives CASSLEQGATEAFF.